Below are 18 T cell receptor beta chains sequenced from a single sample in a study of cytomegalovirus exposure and HLA in healthy donors. The study ran its PCR with 60 Vbeta and 13 Jbeta primers. Data came from immunoSEQ multiplex PCR; TCRdb stores just in-frame clones and leaves some out. Among 150,000 to 200,000 clones listed, 80% were seen once. The sequenced sample was PBMCs. The receptors here all came from a man aged 35-49 years in good health and CMV-seronegative.

This sequence joins TRBV11-2 and TRBJ1-1; a possible D gene is TRBD1 (6 bases). The CDR3 runs 16 residues. V was clipped by 2 bases and J by 5 bases, with 18 bases between them. Germline-derived CDR1 and CDR2 are SGHAT and FQNNGV. Written as DNA, the CDR3 is TGTGCCAGCAGCTTAAAGCAGGGGTTGGCGTTGACTGAAGCTTTCTTT. Amino acid sequence: CASSLKQGLALTEAFF. The whole variable domain, filled in from reference TRBV11-2 and TRBJ1-1, reads EAGVAQSPRYKIIEKRQSVAFWCNPISGHATLYWYQQILGQGPKLLIQFQNNGVVDDSQLPKDRFSAERLKGVDSTLKIQPAKLEDSAVYLCASSLKQGLALTEAFFGQGTRLTVV.

This chain joins TRBV7-9 and TRBJ2-7; D uncertain. The CDR3 covers 14 residues. CDR1 and CDR2 (germline): SEHNR, FQNEAQ (reference sequence). Between the trimmed V and J ends, which lost 7 bases and 5 bases, there was a span of 18 bases. The CDR3 nucleotides are TGTGCCAGCACCCCCAACTTATCCGTTGACGAGCAGTACTTC. It specifies CASTPNLSVDEQYF.

In DNA, the CDR3 is TGTGCCAGCAGTAAAAACCTACAGGGGATGAACACTGAAGCTTTCTTT. It yields the protein CASSKNLQGMNTEAFF. The chain links TRBV2 to TRBJ1-1, with 7 nucleotides matching TRBD1. The CDR3 contains 16 residues. V trimming: 5 bases; J trimming: 0 bases; junction bases outside the gene matches: 9. CDR1 and CDR2 from the germline V gene are SNHLY and FYNNEI.

The chain carries TRBV9 and TRBJ1-2, with unresolved D. The V and J ends lost 3 bases and 0 bases respectively, with 9 bases between them. The germline V gene has CDR1 SGDLS and CDR2 YYNGEE. The CDR3 has 14 amino acids. DNA for the CDR3: TGTGCCAGCAGCGGTACTGCGTCTAACTATGGCTACACCTTC. Residues: CASSGTASNYGYTF.

The chain has TRBV9 and TRBJ1-1; 7 bases agree with TRBD1. CDR3 length: 14 residues. Trimming removed 1 base from V and 0 bases from J; junction bases left unmatched: 0. Germline CDR1 reads SGDLS; CDR2 reads YYNGEE. CDR3: CASSVQGVNTEAFF. Written as DNA, the CDR3 is TGTGCCAGCAGCGTACAGGGGGTGAACACTGAAGCTTTCTTT. Full variable domain (remainder filled in from reference TRBV9 and TRBJ1-1): DSGVTQTPKHLITATGQRVTLRCSPRSGDLSVYWYQQSLDQGLQFLIQYYNGEERAKGNILERFSAQQFPDLHSELNLSSLELGDSALYFCASSVQGVNTEAFFGQGTRLTVV.

The chain joins TRBV29-1 to TRBJ1-1, with TRBD1 as a possible D gene (5 bases). Germline V CDR1 and CDR2: SQVTM, ANQGSEA. The CDR3 runs to 14 residues. V lost 8 bases to trimming and J lost 0 bases, with 16 bases between them. The CDR3 region has the DNA TGCAGCTTCACGTTGCCAGGGATGAACACTGAAGCTTTCTTT. Translation: CSFTLPGMNTEAFF.

V gene TRBV5-6 combines with J gene TRBJ2-5; 8 bases line up with TRBD1. The germline CDR1 and CDR2 sequences are SGHDT and YYEEEE. The junction had 6 bases not matched to a gene; V was cut back by 0 bases and J by 5 bases. This CDR3 has 15 residues. The CDR3 sequence is CASSLVGQGGETQYF. DNA of the CDR3: TGTGCCAGCAGCTTGGTCGGACAGGGCGGGGAGACCCAGTACTTC.

The chain carries TRBV9 and TRBJ2-3, with 8 nucleotides matching TRBD1. Per germline, CDR1 SGDLS and CDR2 YYNGEE. With 4 bases clipped from V and 3 bases from J, the junction kept 7 bases outside the gene matches. This CDR3 has 15 residues. CDR3 nucleotide sequence: TGTGCCAGCAGCTCTGGACAGGGACATACAGATACGCAGTATTTT. Its protein is CASSSGQGHTDTQYF.

The gene calls are TRBV13 and TRBJ2-7; 12 bases fit TRBD1. The J segment lost 6 bases and the V segment lost 3 bases, leaving 6 bases of the junction unmatched. Germline CDR1 and CDR2: PRHDT and FYEKMQ (reference sequence). The CDR3 runs 15 residues. As DNA, the CDR3 is TGTGCCAGCAGCTTCACGGGACAGGGGGCGGGCGAGCAGTACTTC. As protein: CASSFTGQGAGEQYF. Full variable domain (outside the CDR3, taken from reference TRBV13 and TRBJ2-7): AAGVIQSPRHLIKEKRETATLKCYPIPRHDTVYWYQQGPGQDPQFLISFYEKMQSDKGSIPDRFSAQQFSDYHSELNMSSLELGDSALYFCASSFTGQGAGEQYFGPGTRLTVT.

The J gene is TRBJ2-2, the V gene TRBV10-1; weak D call: TRBD1 (5 bases). From germline, CDR1 is WNHNN and CDR2 SYGVQD (reference sequence). There are 15 residues in the CDR3. V shed 8 bases and J shed 0 bases, with 13 bases lying between them. CDR3 sequence (DNA): TGCGCCAGCGGCGCAGGGTTATCGAACACCGGGGAGCTGTTTTTT. It codes for CASGAGLSNTGELFF.

This clone was found once. V is TRBV2 and J is TRBJ2-5, with D uncertain. This CDR3 comprises 13 residues. Trimming stripped 4 bases from V and 5 bases from J, with 11 bases between. From germline, CDR1 is SNHLY and CDR2 FYNNEI. The CDR3 DNA reads as TGTGCCAGCAGTGTTAACAGAGAGGAGACCCAGTACTTC. Translating gives CASSVNREETQYF.

The gene calls are TRBV30 and TRBJ1-5, with a weak D call TRBD1 (5 bases). The germline V gene encodes CDR1 GTSNPN and CDR2 SVGIG (reference sequence). The ends were cut back, 0 bases at V and 3 bases at J, with 12 bases in the middle. This CDR3 has 15 residues. The CDR3 here is CAWSVGQGNNQPQHF. The DNA for the CDR3 is TGTGCCTGGAGTGTAGGGCAGGGCAACAATCAGCCCCAGCATTTT.

The chain is built from TRBV6-6 and TRBJ2-5, with D possibly TRBD1 on 5 matching bases. This CDR3 is built from 14 residues. Germline-derived CDR1 and CDR2 are MNHNY and SVGAGI (reference sequence). The V end lost 5 bases, the J end lost 2 bases, and 12 bases lay between the germline ends. The DNA of the CDR3 is TGTGCCAGCAGTCTTCCAGGGTCGCAAGAGACCCAGTACTTC. This sequence encodes CASSLPGSQETQYF.

This clone has just one count. This chain joins TRBV6-1 and TRBJ1-2; 9 bases are a match to TRBD1. The V and J ends lost 4 bases and 8 bases, in that order; junction bases with no gene match: 11. CDR1 is MNHNS and CDR2 is SASEGT in the germline V gene. The CDR3 totals 15 residues. CDR3 sequence (DNA): TGTGCCAGCAGTGCATCGGGACAGGGTATGGGAGGCTACACCTTC. Its translation is CASSASGQGMGGYTF.

This chain joins TRBV6-6 and TRBJ2-5, with D possibly TRBD2 on 6 matching bases. V was cut by 6 bases and J by 1 base, with 9 bases left in between. The CDR3 runs to 13 residues. Germline V CDR1 and CDR2: MNHNY, SVGAGI (reference sequence). CDR3 nucleotide sequence: TGTGCCAGCAGAATCGGGGGCCAAGAGACCCAGTACTTC. It encodes CASRIGGQETQYF.

V is TRBV19 and J is TRBJ2-1; 8 bases are shared with TRBD2. CDR3 size: 15 residues. V trimming: 9 bases; J trimming: 0 bases; junction bases outside the gene matches: 7. Per germline, CDR1 LNHDA and CDR2 SQIVND (reference sequence). CDR3 residues: CASTERGSSYNEQFF. CDR3 nucleotide sequence: TGTGCCAGCACAGAGCGGGGGAGCTCCTACAATGAGCAGTTCTTC.

The chain joins TRBV12-5 to TRBJ2-1; D is possibly TRBD2 (6 bases). Germline V CDR1 and CDR2: LGHNT, FRNRAP. V gave up 6 bases and J gave up 1 base, with 13 bases separating them. The CDR3 has 15 residues. DNA of the CDR3: TGTGCTAGTGGCGGAGGGGCAGGGTCCTACAATGAGCAGTTCTTC. Translation gives CASGGGAGSYNEQFF. Drawing the rest from reference TRBV12-5 and TRBJ2-1, the complete variable domain is DARVTQTPRHKVTEMGQEVTMRCQPILGHNTVFWYRQTMMQGLELLAYFRNRAPLDDSGMPKDRFSAEMPDATLATLKIQPSEPRDSAVYFCASGGGAGSYNEQFFGPGTRLTVL.

V and J are TRBV27 and TRBJ1-2; 10 bases are shared with TRBD1. Germline CDR1 and CDR2: MNHEY and SMNVEV (reference sequence). The CDR3 runs 14 residues. J was trimmed by 3 bases and V by 6 bases; bases with no gene match: 4. The CDR3 DNA follows: TGTGCCAGCAGCCTGACAGGGGGCTACTATGGCTACACCTTC. Amino acid sequence: CASSLTGGYYGYTF.